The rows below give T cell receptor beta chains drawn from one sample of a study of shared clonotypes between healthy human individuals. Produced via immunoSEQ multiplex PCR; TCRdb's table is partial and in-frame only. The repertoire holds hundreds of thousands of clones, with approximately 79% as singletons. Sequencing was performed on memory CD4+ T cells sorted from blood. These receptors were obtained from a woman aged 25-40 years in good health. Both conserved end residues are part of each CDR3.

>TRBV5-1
CASSSGGSPEAFF
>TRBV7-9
CASSFGGNPDTQYF
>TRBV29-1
CSVPWAGGHGYTF
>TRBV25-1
CASSEGGGPRETQYF
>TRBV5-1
CASSLGQLNYGYTF
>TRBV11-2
CASSLAAGGEWEQYF
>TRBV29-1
CSVGTGSYNEQFF
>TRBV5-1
CASSWGEGPPRTETQYF
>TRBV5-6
CASSLIVWGKGNEQFF
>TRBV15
CATSRTGTANQPQHF
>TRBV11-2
CASRLQGDSHEQYF
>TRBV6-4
CASRQPGHEGGYTF
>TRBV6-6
CASSLGQHTGELFF
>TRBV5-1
CASSFVTVADTQYF
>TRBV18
CASSHQQGPGANVLTF
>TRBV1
CTSSHYTSGRLKSTDTQYF
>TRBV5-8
CASSTRDRDGYTF
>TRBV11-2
CASRSRGGATEAFF
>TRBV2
CASRRTSQETQYF
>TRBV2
CASSPEGTGNTGELFF
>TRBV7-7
CASSWDRQETQYF
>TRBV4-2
CASSQEPNYEQYF
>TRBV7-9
CASSPGTASRNEKLFF
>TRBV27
CASSLSPGLAGAWQQFF
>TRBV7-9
CASSRTGSSYNEQFF
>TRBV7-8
CASSYRDYEQYF
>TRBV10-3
CAISRTSGSGDTQYF
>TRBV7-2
CASSLRQEGIYSNQPQHF
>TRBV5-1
CASTPGLLVDEQYF
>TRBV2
CATGPLSYEQYF
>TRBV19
CASSGLLVADTQYF
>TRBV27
CASSLNRAKGGRNTEAFF
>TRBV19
CASSPEGIYNEQFF
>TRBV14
CASSLSGSGEKLFF
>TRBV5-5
CASSLRQGAFADTQYF
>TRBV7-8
CASRLLAGVYEQFF
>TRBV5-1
CASSGGDEQFF
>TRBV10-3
CASSREAGVGYEQYF
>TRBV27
CASSSPRGPKPYEQYF
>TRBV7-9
CATQIGATSGRYNEQFF
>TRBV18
CASSPSSGSADTQYF
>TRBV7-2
CASSLPGQGNYGYTF
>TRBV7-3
CASSLVPARQGFNQPQHF
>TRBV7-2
CASSLGGVAGYEQYF
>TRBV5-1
CASSLQTSAETQYF
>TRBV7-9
CASSLGGNSNQPQHF
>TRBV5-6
CASSLLSRDRGPLTEAFF
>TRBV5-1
CASSFAERSQGNGYTF
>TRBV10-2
CASSDSRNYGYTF
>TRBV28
CASSFVTLNTEAFF
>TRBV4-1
CASSQDYSTDTQYF
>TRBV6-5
CASRESRALNEKLFF
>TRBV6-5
CASSYVGGVTEAFF
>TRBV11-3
CASSFRGREAGTDTQYF